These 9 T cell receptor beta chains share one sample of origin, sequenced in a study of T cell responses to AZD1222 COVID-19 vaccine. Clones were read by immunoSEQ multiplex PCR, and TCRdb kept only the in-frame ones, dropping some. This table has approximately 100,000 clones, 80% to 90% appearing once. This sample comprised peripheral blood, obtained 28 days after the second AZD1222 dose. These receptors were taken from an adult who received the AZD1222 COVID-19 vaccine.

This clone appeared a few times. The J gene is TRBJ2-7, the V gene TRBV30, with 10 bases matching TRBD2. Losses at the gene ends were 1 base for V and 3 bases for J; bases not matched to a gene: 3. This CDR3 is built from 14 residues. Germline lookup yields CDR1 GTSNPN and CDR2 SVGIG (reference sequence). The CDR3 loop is CAWSGTSGYYEQYF. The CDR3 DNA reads TGTGCCTGGAGTGGGACTAGCGGATACTACGAGCAGTACTTC.

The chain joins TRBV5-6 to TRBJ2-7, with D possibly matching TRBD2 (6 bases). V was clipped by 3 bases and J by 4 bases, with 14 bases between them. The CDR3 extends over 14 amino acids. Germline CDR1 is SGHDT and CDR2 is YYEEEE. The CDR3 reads CASSSPGAGYEQYF. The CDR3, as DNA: TGTGCCAGCAGCTCGCCCGGCGCGGGATACGAGCAGTACTTC.

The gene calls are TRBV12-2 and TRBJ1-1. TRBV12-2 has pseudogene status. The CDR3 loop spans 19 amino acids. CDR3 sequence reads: CASRLEVWAGCRVDTEAFF. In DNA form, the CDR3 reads TGTGCAAGTCGCTTAGAGGTGTGGGCAGGATGTCGGGTCGACACTGAAGCTTTCTTT.

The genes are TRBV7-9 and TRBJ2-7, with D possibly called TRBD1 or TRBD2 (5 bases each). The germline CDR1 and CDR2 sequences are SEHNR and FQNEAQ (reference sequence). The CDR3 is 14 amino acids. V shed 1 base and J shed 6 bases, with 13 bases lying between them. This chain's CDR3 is CASSLGGMVVEQYF. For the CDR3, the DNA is TGTGCCAGCAGCTTAGGGGGGATGGTCGTCGAGCAGTACTTC.

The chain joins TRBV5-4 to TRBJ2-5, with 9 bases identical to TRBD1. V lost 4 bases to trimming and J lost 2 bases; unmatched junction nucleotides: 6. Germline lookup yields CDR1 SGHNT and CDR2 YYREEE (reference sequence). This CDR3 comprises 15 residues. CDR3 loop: CASSRADRGQETQYF. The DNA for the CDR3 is TGTGCCAGCAGCAGAGCGGACAGGGGTCAAGAGACCCAGTACTTC.

The CDR3 here is CASSLGESLYGYTF. DNA for the CDR3: TGTGCCAGCAGCTTAGGGGAGAGCCTCTATGGCTACACCTTC. The chain employs TRBV7-2 and TRBJ1-2; D call uncertain. V lost 1 base and J 4 bases, leaving 10 bases between the germline ends. Germline V lookup: CDR1 SGHTA, CDR2 FQGNSA. The CDR3 totals 14 residues.

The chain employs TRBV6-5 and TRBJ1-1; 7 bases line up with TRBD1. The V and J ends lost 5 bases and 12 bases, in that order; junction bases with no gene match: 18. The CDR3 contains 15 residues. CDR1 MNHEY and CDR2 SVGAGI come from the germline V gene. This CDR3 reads CASSPPTGLHLGTFF. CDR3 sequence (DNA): TGTGCCAGCAGTCCACCGACAGGGCTACACTTGGGAACTTTCTTT.

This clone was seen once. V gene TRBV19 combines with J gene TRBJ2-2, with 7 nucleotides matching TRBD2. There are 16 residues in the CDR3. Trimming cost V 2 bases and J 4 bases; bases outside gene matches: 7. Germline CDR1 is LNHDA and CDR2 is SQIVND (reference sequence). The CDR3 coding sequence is TGTGCCAGTAGTATAAGTATGCGGGGGTTCACCGGGGAGCTGTTTTTT. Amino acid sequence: CASSISMRGFTGELFF.

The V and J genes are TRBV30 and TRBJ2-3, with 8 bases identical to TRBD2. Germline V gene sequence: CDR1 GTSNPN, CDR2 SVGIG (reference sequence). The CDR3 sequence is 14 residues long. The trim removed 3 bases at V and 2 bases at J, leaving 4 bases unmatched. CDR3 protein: CAWRSSGFTDTQYF. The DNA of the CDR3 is TGTGCCTGGAGATCTAGCGGGTTCACAGATACGCAGTATTTT.